The clone carrying this TCR beta chain showed up just a few times. The sample belongs to a study of blood T cell repertoires in COVID-19. Overall study context: T cells, B-cell-depleted T cells, or PBMCs provided the cDNA or gDNA that served as material.

The data were produced by immunoSEQ multiplex PCR, yet TCRdb's version contains in-frame clones alone and is incomplete. The top ten hold 2% to 2.5% of the sample, which has around 280,000 clones, approximately 86% seen once. After removal of 5 bases from V and 8 bases from J, the junction contained 11 bases not matched to a gene. Germline lookup yields CDR1 SQVTM and CDR2 ANQGSEA. The CDR3 runs to 14 residues. The rearrangement links TRBV29-1 to TRBJ1-3, with 8 bases aligning to TRBD1. The receptor comes from a young woman who had recovered from COVID-19. The source material was peripheral blood. The DNA of the CDR3 is TGCAGCGTTTACGGACAGGGAGCGAGAGACACCATATATTTT. Amino acids: CSVYGQGARDTIYF.